These 13 T cell receptor beta chains came from one sample sequenced in a study of shared clonotypes between healthy human individuals. TCRdb keeps only in-frame clones here, not all; method: immunoSEQ multiplex PCR. Here the sample spans 200,000 to 250,000 clones, over 60% being singletons. The sample consisted of memory CD4+ T cells sorted from blood. Regarding subset: CD45RA-negative fraction. The receptors come from a young man in good health.

This rearrangement joins TRBV27 to TRBJ1-1; TRBD1 might be the D (5 bases). CDR3 length equals 17 residues. The V end was cut by 7 bases, the J end by 1 base, with 22 bases between. The germline V gene encodes CDR1 MNHEY and CDR2 SMNVEV (reference sequence). Here the CDR3 DNA reads TGTGCCAGCATCAGGTGGCACACTAGACAGCCGAACACTGAAGCTTTCTTT. Its translation is CASIRWHTRQPNTEAFF.

The chain is built from TRBV27 and TRBJ1-5; D perhaps matches TRBD1 (6 bases). The CDR3 totals 12 residues. CDR1 and CDR2 from the germline V gene are MNHEY and SMNVEV (reference sequence). Trimming removed 6 bases from V and 6 bases from J, with 9 bases in between. The CDR3 DNA follows: TGTGCCAGCAGGAGGGGGGGTCAGCCCCAGCATTTT. Residues: CASRRGGQPQHF.

This clone occurred a few times. J is TRBJ2-5 and V is TRBV7-9; 7 bases agree with TRBD1. Germline CDR1 SEHNR, CDR2 FQNEAQ (reference sequence). The CDR3 length is 13 residues. J lost 4 bases, V lost 2 bases, and 1 base had no gene match. The CDR3 DNA follows: TGTGCCAGCAGCTTAAACAGGGGAGAGACCCAGTACTTC. This encodes CASSLNRGETQYF.

Only one count was recorded for this clone. The genes are TRBV7-8 and TRBJ1-4, with TRBD1 identical over 10 bases. This CDR3 contains 15 residues. V lost 6 bases and J lost 8; bases outside the gene matches: 9. Germline V gene data show CDR1 as SGHVS and CDR2 as FQNEAQ. Here the CDR3 DNA reads TGTGCCAGCAGACCTCTCGGGACAGGGGCCGAAAAACTGTTTTTT. Translation: CASRPLGTGAEKLFF.

The chain joins TRBV10-1 to TRBJ1-4; 12 nucleotides match TRBD1. The ends lost 6 bases at V and 8 bases at J; junction bases unmatched: 10. The length of the CDR3 is 16 residues. Germline CDR1 WNHNN, CDR2 SYGVQD (reference sequence). DNA for the CDR3: TGCGCCAGCAGATCCGGGACAGGGGGCGCTCCGGAAAAACTGTTTTTT. This gives the protein CASRSGTGGAPEKLFF.

The sample holds many counts of this clone. The CDR3 spells CASSPKAGRSYEQYF. CDR3 DNA: TGTGCCAGCAGTCCGAAAGCGGGAAGATCCTACGAGCAGTACTTC. The chain is built from TRBV27 and TRBJ2-7, with 7 bases fitting TRBD2. Per the germline V gene, CDR1 is MNHEY and CDR2 is SMNVEV (reference sequence). V dropped 5 bases and J dropped 1; count of bases not matched to a gene: 8. This CDR3 is 15 amino acids long.

The J gene is TRBJ2-5, the V gene TRBV7-8, with 9 positions matching TRBD2. Germline trimming cut 0 bases from V and 4 bases from J; bases unmatched to any gene: 6. Germline CDR1 SGHVS, CDR2 FQNEAQ. The length of the CDR3 is 16 residues. The CDR3 coding sequence is TGTGCCAGCAGCTTAGCGCGTCTAGCGGGAAGAGAGACCCAGTACTTC. Amino acids: CASSLARLAGRETQYF.

The gene calls are TRBV5-1 and TRBJ2-7; 7 bases map to TRBD2. After removal of 2 bases from V and 4 bases from J, the junction contained 3 bases not matched to a gene. Germline CDR1 is SGHRS and CDR2 is YFSETQ. The CDR3 has 13 amino acids. The CDR3 protein is CASSFGLEYEQYF. In DNA form, the CDR3 reads TGCGCCAGCAGCTTTGGACTAGAGTACGAGCAGTACTTC.

V usage is TRBV25-1 and J usage is TRBJ2-5; TRBD1 aligns across 10 bases. This CDR3 spans 16 amino acids. Germline CDR1 MGHDK, CDR2 SYGVNS. Trimming removed 4 bases from V and 5 bases from J; junction bases left unmatched: 10. This CDR3 is CASSGSGTGDLETQYF. CDR3 sequence (DNA): TGTGCCAGCAGTGGATCCGGGACAGGGGATTTGGAGACCCAGTACTTC.

The J gene is TRBJ2-7, the V gene TRBV11-3; 7 positions match TRBD1. J gave up 4 bases and V 5 bases, and 17 bases lay outside the gene matches. Germline V lookup: CDR1 SGHNT, CDR2 YENEEA. The CDR3 runs to 17 residues. Here the CDR3 DNA reads TGTGCCAGCAGCCTTGGGGCGTTGCCAGGGGGTCGTTACGAGCAGTACTTC. This sequence encodes CASSLGALPGGRYEQYF.

The rearrangement uses TRBV11-2 and TRBJ2-3, with TRBD2 matching over 12 bases. CDR3 length: 14 amino acids. The V and J ends lost 7 bases and 3 bases, in that order; junction bases with no gene match: 2. Germline V gene lookup returns CDR1 SGHAT and CDR2 FQNNGV. The DNA for the CDR3 is TGTGCCAGCAAGACTAGCGGGAGAACAGATACGCAGTATTTT. Residues: CASKTSGRTDTQYF.

Only one count was recorded for this clone. The V gene is TRBV6-5, the J gene TRBJ2-7, with TRBD2 matching over 7 bases. Germline CDR1 and CDR2: MNHEY and SVGAGI. The length of the CDR3 is 14 residues. J was trimmed by 0 bases and V by 6 bases; bases with no gene match: 5. In DNA, the CDR3 is TGTGCCAGCAGCCTTAGCGGGTACTCCTACGAGCAGTACTTC. Protein: CASSLSGYSYEQYF.

J is TRBJ2-2 and V is TRBV28, with 11 bases identical to TRBD1. The CDR3 totals 20 residues. Germline-derived CDR1 and CDR2 are MDHEN and SYDVKM. The junction had 10 bases not matched to a gene; V was cut back by 1 base and J by 0 bases. The CDR3 DNA is TGTGCCAGCAGTTTATTAAGTTACCGGGACAGGGGGGCGAACACCGGGGAGCTGTTTTTT. Protein sequence: CASSLLSYRDRGANTGELFF.